This T cell receptor beta chain appears in the sequencing data of a study of PD-1 blockade in mismatch repair-deficient tumors. In the study overall: Enrolled about 2012-2017, patients had progressing, pretreated mismatch repair-deficient cancers of over nine types. The study's findings and limits: Tumor-resident clones, often absent from pretreatment blood, expanded after pembrolizumab and then contracted.

About this clone: Its antigen is unidentified.

The data were produced by immunoSEQ multiplex PCR, yet TCRdb's version contains in-frame clones alone and is incomplete. Altogether over 100,000 clones are present, around 80% being singletons, with the ten largest covering about 5.1%. Every patient had mismatch repair deficiency by PCR or immunohistochemistry. The TCR-sequenced patients were three responders to pembrolizumab. The length of the CDR3 is 16 residues. Germline assignment: CDR1 SGHNT and CDR2 YYREEE (reference sequence). Trimming removed 4 bases from V and 0 bases from J; junction bases left unmatched: 4. The specimen was peripheral blood, collected 60 weeks after starting pembrolizumab. The receptor was derived from an adult with mismatch repair-deficient cancer. The J gene is TRBJ2-2, the V gene TRBV5-4, with 9 bases lining up with TRBD2. The CDR3 loop reads CASSRSGRPNTGELFF. The CDR3 DNA is TGTGCCAGCAGCAGAAGCGGGAGGCCGAACACCGGGGAGCTGTTTTTT.